This T cell receptor beta chain was sequenced during a study of T cells in Graves' hyperthyroidism and ophthalmopathy. The overall study: Peripheral blood was taken when the disease was first diagnosed, before any treatment began.

V lost 0 bases to trimming and J lost 2 bases, with 15 bases between them. This CDR3 spans 16 amino acids. Germline lookup yields CDR1 SGHRS and CDR2 YFSETQ. Thyroid ultrasound, orbital computed tomography, clinical symptoms, and serum thyroxine and TRAb underpinned diagnoses. RNA transcripts were the template for amplifying TCR beta CDR3 regions. First-round RT-PCR of the TCR CDR3 relied on the HTBI primer set. TCRdb used MiXCR to reprocess the multiplex PCR reads, holding one entry per CDR3 protein. The sample holds about 400,000 distinct CDR3 sequences, under 15% seen once. Sequencing used blood. This TCR came from a woman aged 25 to 45 with Graves' hyperthyroidism. This chain links TRBV5-1 with TRBJ2-7; maybe TRBD2 (6 bases). The CDR3: CASSLVMGGSAYEQYF. As DNA, the CDR3 is TGCGCCAGCAGCTTGGTTATGGGGGGTTCGGCCTACGAGCAGTACTTC.